This T cell receptor (beta chain) was observed in a study of spatial heterogeneity in lung cancer. Germline lookup yields CDR1 SNHLY and CDR2 FYNNEI. The CDR3 has 15 residues. V was pared by 4 bases and J by 7 bases, with 1 base of the junction left unmatched. Time point defined: sample taken at primary tumor resection. In its sample, this clonotype was seen many times. TCR cDNA molecules each carried a unique molecular identifier. TCRdb itself ran the 5' RACE reads through MiXCR, one entry per CDR3 protein. The table has about 21,000 distinct CDR3 sequences, approximately 4.6% seen once; the top ten hold about 7.2%.

The sequence came from a male donor with early-stage non-small cell lung cancer. Sequences were derived from PBMCs, sampled at surgery. The chain combines TRBV2 with TRBJ2-1, with 16 bases that match TRBD2. CDR3: CASSAGLAGGNEQFF. The CDR3 DNA follows: TGTGCCAGCAGTGCGGGACTAGCGGGGGGGAATGAGCAGTTCTTC.